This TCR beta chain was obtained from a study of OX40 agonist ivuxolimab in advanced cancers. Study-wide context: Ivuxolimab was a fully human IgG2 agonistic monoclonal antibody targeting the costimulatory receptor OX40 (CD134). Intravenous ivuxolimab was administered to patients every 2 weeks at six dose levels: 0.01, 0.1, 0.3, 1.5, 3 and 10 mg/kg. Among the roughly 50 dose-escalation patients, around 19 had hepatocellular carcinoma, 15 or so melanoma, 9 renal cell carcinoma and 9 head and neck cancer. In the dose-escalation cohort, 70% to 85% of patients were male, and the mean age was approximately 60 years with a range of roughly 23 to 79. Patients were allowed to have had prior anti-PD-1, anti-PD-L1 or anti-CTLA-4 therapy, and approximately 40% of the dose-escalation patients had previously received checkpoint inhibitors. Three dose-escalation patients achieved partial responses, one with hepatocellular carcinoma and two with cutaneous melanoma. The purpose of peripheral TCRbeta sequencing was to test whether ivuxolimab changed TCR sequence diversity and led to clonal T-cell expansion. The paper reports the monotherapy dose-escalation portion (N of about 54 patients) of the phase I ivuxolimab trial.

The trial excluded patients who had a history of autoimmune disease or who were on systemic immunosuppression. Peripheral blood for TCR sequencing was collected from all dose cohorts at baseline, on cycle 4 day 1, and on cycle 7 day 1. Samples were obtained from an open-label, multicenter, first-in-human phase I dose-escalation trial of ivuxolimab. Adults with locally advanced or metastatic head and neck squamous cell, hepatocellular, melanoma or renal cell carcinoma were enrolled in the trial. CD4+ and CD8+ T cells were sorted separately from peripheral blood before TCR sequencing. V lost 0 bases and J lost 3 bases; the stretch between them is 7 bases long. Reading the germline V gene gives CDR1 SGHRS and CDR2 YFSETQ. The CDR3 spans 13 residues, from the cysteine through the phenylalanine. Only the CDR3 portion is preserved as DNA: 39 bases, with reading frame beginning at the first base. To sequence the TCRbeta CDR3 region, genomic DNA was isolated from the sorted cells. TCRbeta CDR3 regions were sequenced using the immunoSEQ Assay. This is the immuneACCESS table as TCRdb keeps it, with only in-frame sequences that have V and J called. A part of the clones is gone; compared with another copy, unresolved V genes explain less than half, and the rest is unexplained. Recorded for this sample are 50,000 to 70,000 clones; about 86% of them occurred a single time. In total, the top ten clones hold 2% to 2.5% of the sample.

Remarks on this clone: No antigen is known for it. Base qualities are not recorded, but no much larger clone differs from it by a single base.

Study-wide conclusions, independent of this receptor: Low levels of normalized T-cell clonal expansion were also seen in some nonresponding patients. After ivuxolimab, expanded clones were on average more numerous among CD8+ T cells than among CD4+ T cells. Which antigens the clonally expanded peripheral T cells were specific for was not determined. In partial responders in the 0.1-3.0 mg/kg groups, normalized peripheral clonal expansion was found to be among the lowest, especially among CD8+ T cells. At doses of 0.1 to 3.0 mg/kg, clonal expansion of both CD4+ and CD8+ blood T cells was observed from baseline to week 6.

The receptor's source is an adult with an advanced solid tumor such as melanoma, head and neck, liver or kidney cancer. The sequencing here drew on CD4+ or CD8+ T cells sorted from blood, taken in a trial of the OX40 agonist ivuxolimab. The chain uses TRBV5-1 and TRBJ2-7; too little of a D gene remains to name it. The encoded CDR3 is CASSLGALYEQYF. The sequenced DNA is TGCGCCAGCAGCTTGGGAGCACTCTACGAGCAGTACTTC.